A single sample gave rise to the 25 T cell receptor beta chains below, sequenced in a study of blood T cell repertoires in COVID-19 (dated by TCRdb to about 2020). Library preparation used the immunoSEQ multiplex PCR assay. TCRdb carries this immuneACCESS record with in-frame sequences only. Its versions omit some clonotypes, under half of them owing to an unresolved V gene in the studies checked, with the rest unexplained. Present in this sample are around 200,000 clones, about 90% of which were seen just once. In total, the top ten clones hold roughly 20% of the sample. The material sequenced was peripheral blood. Receptor source: a man aged 70-80 years with active or convalescent COVID-19.

The genes are TRBV9 and TRBJ1-2; 9 nucleotides align to TRBD1. The CDR3 has 17 amino acids. Germline assignment: CDR1 SGDLS and CDR2 YYNGEE. Trimming removed 3 bases from V and 0 bases from J; junction bases left unmatched: 9. CDR3 in amino acids: CASSAARTGVANYGYTF. In DNA, the CDR3 is TGTGCCAGCAGCGCAGCGAGGACAGGGGTGGCTAACTATGGCTACACCTTC.

V gene TRBV7-9 combines with J gene TRBJ2-3, with TRBD2 matching over 8 bases. Germline trimming cut 5 bases from V and 2 bases from J; bases unmatched to any gene: 9. CDR1 is SEHNR and CDR2 is FQNEAQ in the germline V gene (reference sequence). The CDR3 has 16 amino acids. In DNA form, the CDR3 reads TGTGCCAGCAGCCCCGGGTCTAGCGGGCACACAGATACGCAGTATTTT. It specifies CASSPGSSGHTDTQYF.

V and J are TRBV11-2 and TRBJ2-3; D possibly corresponds to TRBD2 (6 bases). Germline CDR1 SGHAT, CDR2 FQNNGV. This CDR3 has 15 residues. The V end lost 4 bases, the J end lost 0 bases, and 11 bases lay between the germline ends. CDR3 residues: CASSSLASSTDTQYF. DNA of the CDR3: TGTGCCAGCAGCTCCCTAGCGTCTAGCACAGATACGCAGTATTTT.

The CDR3 loop is CASNGRWYNEQFF. DNA for the CDR3: TGTGCCAGTAATGGGAGATGGTACAATGAGCAGTTCTTC. The rearrangement uses TRBV19 and TRBJ2-1, with D maybe TRBD2 (5 bases). The germline V and J ends were trimmed by 7 bases and 4 bases, with 11 bases remaining between them. This CDR3 is built from 13 residues. Germline lookup yields CDR1 LNHDA and CDR2 SQIVND (reference sequence).

This clone was observed a single time. This chain joins TRBV5-1 and TRBJ2-2, with D possibly TRBD1 on 6 matching bases. The CDR3 covers 15 residues. From germline, CDR1 is SGHRS and CDR2 YFSETQ. With 4 bases removed from V and 5 bases from J, the gap between germline ends came to 15 bases. CDR3: CASSLDSQVTGELFF. The CDR3, as DNA: TGCGCCAGCAGCCTGGACAGCCAGGTGACCGGGGAGCTGTTTTTT. The full variable domain, rest sourced from reference TRBV5-1 and TRBJ2-2, is KAGVTQTPRYLIKTRGQQVTLSCSPISGHRSVSWYQQTPGQGLQFLFEYFSETQRNKGNFPGRFSGRQFSNSRSEMNVSTLELGDSALYLCASSLDSQVTGELFFGEGSRLTVL.

The V call is TRBV18, the J call TRBJ2-5; the D is unclear. V was pared by 1 base and J by 2 bases, with 11 bases between. The germline gives CDR1 KGHSH, CDR2 LQKENI. The CDR3 totals 15 residues. The CDR3 DNA reads as TGTGCCAGCTCACCACGGGCCCATACACAAGAGACCCAGTACTTC. The encoded protein is CASSPRAHTQETQYF.

This clone was counted only a few times. V gene TRBV3-1 (or the pseudogene TRBV3-2) combines with J gene TRBJ2-7, with a possible D match to TRBD2 (6 bases). This CDR3 has 12 amino acids. Germline-derived CDR1 and CDR2 are LGHDT and YNNKEL (reference sequence). Trimming cost V 4 bases and J 6 bases, with 10 bases left between them. The CDR3 is CASSPTGSEQYF. The CDR3 nucleotides are TGTGCCAGCAGCCCGACCGGGAGCGAGCAGTACTTC.

The chain combines TRBV19 with TRBJ1-1; D gene ambiguous. The CDR3 is 16 residues long. Germline CDR1 reads LNHDA; CDR2 reads SQIVND (reference sequence). Trimming shortened V by 1 base and J by 0 bases, and 12 bases separated the two germline ends. The CDR3 sequence is CASSIGGSFLNTEAFF. DNA of the CDR3: TGTGCCAGTAGTATAGGTGGCAGTTTCCTGAACACTGAAGCTTTCTTT. Drawing the rest from reference TRBV19 and TRBJ1-1, the complete variable domain is DGGITQSPKYLFRKEGQNVTLSCEQNLNHDAMYWYRQDPGQGLRLIYYSQIVNDFQKGDIAEGYSVSREKKESFPLTVTSAQKNPTAFYLCASSIGGSFLNTEAFFGQGTRLTVV.

The chain carries TRBV6-4 and TRBJ1-2, with D perhaps matching TRBD1 (6 bases). From germline, CDR1 is MRHNA and CDR2 SNTAGT. This CDR3 contains 17 residues. V shed 6 bases and J shed 3 bases, with 23 bases lying between them. The CDR3 bases are TGTGCCAGCAGATACCGAGGACAGACGTTAGGCGACTATGGCTACACCTTC. Translation: CASRYRGQTLGDYGYTF.

J is TRBJ1-2 and V is TRBV27; TRBD1 aligns across 8 bases. This CDR3 is 14 amino acids long. V lost 3 bases, J lost 7 bases, and 7 bases stayed unmatched. Germline V lookup: CDR1 MNHEY, CDR2 SMNVEV (reference sequence). In nucleotides, the CDR3 is TGTGCCAGCAGTTTTGGGGACAGGTTATCTGGCTACACCTTC. It codes for CASSFGDRLSGYTF.

This chain joins TRBV18 and TRBJ2-7, with TRBD1 matching over 8 bases. The V segment lost 3 bases and the J segment 0 bases; nucleotides outside the gene matches: 4. The CDR3 is made up of 15 amino acids. CDR1 is KGHSH, CDR2 LQKENI, per germline. The DNA of the CDR3 is TGTGCCAGCTCACCTCGACAGGGGAGCTCCTACGAGCAGTACTTC. Its protein is CASSPRQGSSYEQYF.

The chain uses TRBV7-6 and TRBJ2-2, with D possibly being TRBD1 (5 bases). The V gene's germline CDR1 is SGHVS and CDR2 FNYEAQ. The CDR3 covers 15 residues. Trimming cost V 1 base and J 6 bases, with 12 bases left between them. The CDR3 coding sequence is TGTGCCAGCAGCTTAGTCCCGACAGTGGCCGGGGAGCTGTTTTTT. It translates to CASSLVPTVAGELFF.

This sequence joins TRBV24-1 and TRBJ2-1; 10 bases are shared with TRBD1. This CDR3 is built from 18 residues. Germline V gene data show CDR1 as KGHDR and CDR2 as SFDVKD. Unmatched junction bases numbered 13, after V lost 2 bases and J lost 7 bases. CDR3 region: CATSDSGTGVVFLNEQFF. CDR3 sequence (DNA): TGTGCCACCAGTGATTCCGGGACAGGGGTCGTCTTTTTGAATGAGCAGTTCTTC.

The rearrangement uses TRBV19 and TRBJ1-6, with D possibly TRBD1 on 5 matching bases. CDR3 length: 14 amino acids. The germline V and J ends were trimmed by 3 bases and 12 bases, with 15 bases remaining between them. Germline V gene lookup returns CDR1 LNHDA and CDR2 SQIVND (reference sequence). CDR3 nucleotides: TGTGCCAGTAGTATTGCGGCAAACCAGGGACCCCTCCACTTT. It codes for CASSIAANQGPLHF. Together with reference TRBV19 and TRBJ1-6, the CDR3 gives the full variable domain: DGGITQSPKYLFRKEGQNVTLSCEQNLNHDAMYWYRQDPGQGLRLIYYSQIVNDFQKGDIAEGYSVSREKKESFPLTVTSAQKNPTAFYLCASSIAANQGPLHFGNGTRLTVT.

CDR3 sequence (DNA): TGTGCCAGTAGTCTTGTCCCGGAGGGTCAGCCCCAGCATTTT. Translated, it gives CASSLVPEGQPQHF. This chain connects TRBV19 to TRBJ1-5; D uncertain. Per germline, CDR1 LNHDA and CDR2 SQIVND (reference sequence). V was pared by 5 bases and J by 6 bases, with 14 bases between. This CDR3 has 14 amino acids.

The rearrangement uses TRBV11-2 and TRBJ1-6; 7 nucleotides align to TRBD1. In germline, CDR1 is SGHAT, CDR2 FQNNGV. The CDR3 extends over 15 amino acids. J lost 3 bases, V lost 6 bases, and 5 bases had no gene match. CDR3 protein: CASRKTGNYNSPLHF. CDR3 nucleotides: TGTGCCAGCAGAAAGACAGGGAACTATAATTCACCCCTCCACTTT.

The chain employs TRBV11-3 and TRBJ2-5; no firm D call. V was trimmed by 1 base and J by 4 bases, leaving 7 bases between them. The CDR3 is made up of 13 amino acids. CDR1 SGHNT and CDR2 YENEEA come from the germline V gene. This CDR3 reads CASSLVVGETQYF. In nucleotides, the CDR3 is TGTGCCAGCAGCTTAGTCGTCGGAGAGACCCAGTACTTC.

Comments on this clone: The junction shows a germline mismatch at one end, possibly a read error. This chain connects TRBV6-6 to TRBJ2-3, with D tentatively TRBD2 (7 bases). This CDR3 contains 16 residues. Germline lookup yields CDR1 MNHNY and CDR2 SVGAGI (reference sequence). Written as DNA, the CDR3 is TGTGCCAGCAGTCACTCAAGGGGGGGAACCACAGATACGCAGTATTTT. It codes for CASSHSRGGTTDTQYF.

V usage is TRBV15 and J usage is TRBJ2-1; D gene uncertain. Germline assignment: CDR1 LNHNV and CDR2 YYDKDF (reference sequence). V was trimmed by 3 bases and J by 2 bases, leaving 8 bases between them. The length of the CDR3 is 14 residues. The CDR3 bases are TGTGCCACCAGCAGGTCGCGGACCTACAATGAGCAGTTCTTC. Its protein product is CATSRSRTYNEQFF.

The chain joins TRBV7-8 to TRBJ2-7; 7 bases align to TRBD1. This CDR3 has 13 amino acids. The V gene's germline CDR1 is SGHVS and CDR2 FQNEAQ. Trimming took 5 bases from V and 3 from J; bases not matched to a gene: 4. In DNA form, the CDR3 reads TGTGCCAGCAGCCCGACAGGGAGCTACGAGCAGTACTTC. This codes for CASSPTGSYEQYF.

The chain recombines TRBV11-2 with TRBJ1-5, with D hard to call. Germline assignment: CDR1 SGHAT and CDR2 FQNNGV. V lost 4 bases and J 9 bases, leaving 13 bases between the germline ends. The CDR3 spans 13 residues. The CDR3 reads CASSYGVLGPQHF. DNA of the CDR3: TGTGCCAGCAGCTACGGTGTCCTAGGGCCCCAGCATTTT.

The chain combines TRBV5-8 with TRBJ1-1; maybe TRBD1 (6 bases). V was clipped by 4 bases and J by 5 bases, with 15 bases between them. The length of the CDR3 is 14 residues. Germline-derived CDR1 and CDR2 are SGHTS and YDEGEE. In nucleotides, the CDR3 is TGTGCCAGCAGCCGGGACCCCCAGGGGACTGAAGCTTTCTTT. It encodes CASSRDPQGTEAFF.

The chain combines TRBV28 with TRBJ1-4; D ambiguous. V lost 0 bases and J lost 8, with 16 bases in between. CDR1 and CDR2 (germline): MDHEN, SYDVKM. The CDR3 runs 16 residues. CDR3 in amino acids: CASSLWSGGEKEKLFF. The CDR3 DNA sequence: TGTGCCAGCAGTTTATGGAGCGGCGGGGAAAAGGAAAAACTGTTTTTT. Full variable domain (outside the CDR3, taken from reference TRBV28 and TRBJ1-4): DVKVTQSSRYLVKRTGEKVFLECVQDMDHENMFWYRQDPGLGLRLIYFSYDVKMKEKGDIPEGYSVSREKKERFSLILESASTNQTSMYLCASSLWSGGEKEKLFFGSGTQLSVL.

This clone appeared once. This rearrangement joins TRBV4-1 to TRBJ2-5; 10 bases align to TRBD2. The CDR3 runs to 16 residues. CDR1 MGHRA and CDR2 YSYEKL come from the germline V gene. V lost 2 bases, J lost 2 bases, and 5 bases stayed unmatched. The CDR3: CASSQRDSGGQETQYF. The CDR3 DNA reads TGCGCCAGCAGCCAAAGAGATAGCGGGGGGCAAGAGACCCAGTACTTC.

This clone has a handful of counts. V and J are TRBV11-2 and TRBJ2-6, with TRBD1 matching 7 bases. CDR1 and CDR2 from the germline V gene are SGHAT and FQNNGV. The CDR3 has 15 residues. V gave up 4 bases and J gave up 4 bases; unmatched junction bases: 4. The CDR3 protein is CASSSTGTGANVLTF. CDR3 DNA: TGTGCCAGCAGCTCGACAGGGACCGGGGCCAACGTCCTGACTTTC.